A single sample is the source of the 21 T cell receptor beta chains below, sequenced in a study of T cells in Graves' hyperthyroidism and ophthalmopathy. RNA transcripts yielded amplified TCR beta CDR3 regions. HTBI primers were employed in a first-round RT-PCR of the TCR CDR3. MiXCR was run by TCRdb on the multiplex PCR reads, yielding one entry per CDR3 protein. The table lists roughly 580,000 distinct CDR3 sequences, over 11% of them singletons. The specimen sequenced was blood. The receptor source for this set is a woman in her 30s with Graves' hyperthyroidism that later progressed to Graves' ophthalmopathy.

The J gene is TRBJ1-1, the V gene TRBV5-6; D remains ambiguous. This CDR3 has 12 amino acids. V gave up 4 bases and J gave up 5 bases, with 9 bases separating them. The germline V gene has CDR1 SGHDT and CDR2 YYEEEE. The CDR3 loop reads CASSLLTTEAFF. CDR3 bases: TGTGCCAGCAGCCTCCTGACAACTGAAGCTTTCTTT.

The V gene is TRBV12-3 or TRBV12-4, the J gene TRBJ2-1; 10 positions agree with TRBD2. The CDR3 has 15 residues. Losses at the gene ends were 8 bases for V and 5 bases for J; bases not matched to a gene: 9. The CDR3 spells CASETGTSANNEQFF. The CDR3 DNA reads TGTGCCAGCGAGACCGGGACTAGCGCTAACAATGAGCAGTTCTTC.

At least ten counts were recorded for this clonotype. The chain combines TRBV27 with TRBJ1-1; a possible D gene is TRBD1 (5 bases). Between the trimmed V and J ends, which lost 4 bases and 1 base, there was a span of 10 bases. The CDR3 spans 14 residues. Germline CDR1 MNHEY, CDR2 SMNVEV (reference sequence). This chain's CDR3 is CASSSWDGNTEAFF. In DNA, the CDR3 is TGTGCCAGCAGTTCGTGGGACGGGAACACTGAAGCTTTCTTT.

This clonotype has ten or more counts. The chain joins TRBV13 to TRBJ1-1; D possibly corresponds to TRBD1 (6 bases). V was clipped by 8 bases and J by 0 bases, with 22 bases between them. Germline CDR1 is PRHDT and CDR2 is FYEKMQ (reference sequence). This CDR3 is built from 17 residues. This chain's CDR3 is CASGTRGGEQLNTEAFF. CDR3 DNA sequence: TGTGCCAGCGGCACCCGGGGGGGCGAGCAACTGAACACTGAAGCTTTCTTT.

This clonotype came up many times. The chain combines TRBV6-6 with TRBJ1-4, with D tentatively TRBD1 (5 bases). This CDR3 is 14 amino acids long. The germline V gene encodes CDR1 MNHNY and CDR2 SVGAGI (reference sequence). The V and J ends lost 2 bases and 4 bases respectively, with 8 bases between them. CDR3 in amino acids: CASSYVRDNEKLFF. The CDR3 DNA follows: TGTGCCAGCAGTTACGTCAGGGATAATGAAAAACTGTTTTTT.

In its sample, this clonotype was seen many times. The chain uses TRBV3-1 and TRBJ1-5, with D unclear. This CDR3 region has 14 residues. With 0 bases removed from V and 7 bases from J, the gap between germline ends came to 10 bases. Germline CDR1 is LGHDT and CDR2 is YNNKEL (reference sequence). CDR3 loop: CASSQDSTLQPQHF. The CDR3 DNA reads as TGTGCCAGCAGCCAAGATTCGACGTTGCAGCCCCAGCATTTT.

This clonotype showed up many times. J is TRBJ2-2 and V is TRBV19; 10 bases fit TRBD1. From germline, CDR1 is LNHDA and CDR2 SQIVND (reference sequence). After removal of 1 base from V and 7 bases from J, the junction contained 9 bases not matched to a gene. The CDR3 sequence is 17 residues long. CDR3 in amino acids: CASSIAGQGRDGGELFF. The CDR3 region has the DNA TGTGCCAGTAGTATAGCGGGACAGGGGCGGGATGGCGGGGAGCTGTTTTTT.

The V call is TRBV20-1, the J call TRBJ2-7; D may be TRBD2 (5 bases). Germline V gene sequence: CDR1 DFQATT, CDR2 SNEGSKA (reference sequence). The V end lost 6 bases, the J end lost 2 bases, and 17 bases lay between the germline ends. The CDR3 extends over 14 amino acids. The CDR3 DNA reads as TGCAGTGCGCGGAAGGTAGCGCCACCCTACGAGCAGTACTTC. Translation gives CSARKVAPPYEQYF.

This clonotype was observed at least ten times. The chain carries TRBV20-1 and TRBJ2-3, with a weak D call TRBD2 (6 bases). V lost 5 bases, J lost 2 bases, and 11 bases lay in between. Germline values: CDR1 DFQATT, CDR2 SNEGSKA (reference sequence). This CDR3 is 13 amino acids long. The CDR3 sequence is CSAEAGLTDTQYF. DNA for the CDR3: TGCAGTGCTGAGGCGGGACTCACAGATACGCAGTATTTT.

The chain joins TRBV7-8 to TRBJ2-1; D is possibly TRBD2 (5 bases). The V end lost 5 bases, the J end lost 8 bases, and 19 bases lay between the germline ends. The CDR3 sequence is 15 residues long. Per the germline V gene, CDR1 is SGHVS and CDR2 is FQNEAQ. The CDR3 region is CASSPLSGLSDEQFF. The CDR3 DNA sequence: TGTGCCAGCAGCCCTCTCAGCGGCTTAAGCGATGAGCAGTTCTTC.

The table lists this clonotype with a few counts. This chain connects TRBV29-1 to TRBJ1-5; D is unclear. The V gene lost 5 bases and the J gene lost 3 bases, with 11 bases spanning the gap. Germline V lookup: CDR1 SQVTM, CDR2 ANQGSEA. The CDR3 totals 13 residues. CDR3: CSVRTLNNQPQHF. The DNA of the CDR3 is TGCAGCGTTCGGACCCTTAACAATCAGCCCCAGCATTTT.

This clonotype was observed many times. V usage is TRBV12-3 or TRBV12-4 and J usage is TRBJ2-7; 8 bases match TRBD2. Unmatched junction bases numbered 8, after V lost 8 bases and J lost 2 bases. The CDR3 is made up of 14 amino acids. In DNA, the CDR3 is TGTGCCAGCGGCTTAATAGCGGGAACCTACGAGCAGTACTTC. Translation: CASGLIAGTYEQYF.

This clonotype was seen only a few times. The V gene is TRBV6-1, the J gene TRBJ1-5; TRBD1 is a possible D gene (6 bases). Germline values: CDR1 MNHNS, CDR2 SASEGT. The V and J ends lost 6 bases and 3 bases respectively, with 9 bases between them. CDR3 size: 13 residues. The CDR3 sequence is CASRGQINQPQHF. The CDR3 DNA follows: TGTGCCAGCAGAGGACAGATCAATCAGCCCCAGCATTTT.

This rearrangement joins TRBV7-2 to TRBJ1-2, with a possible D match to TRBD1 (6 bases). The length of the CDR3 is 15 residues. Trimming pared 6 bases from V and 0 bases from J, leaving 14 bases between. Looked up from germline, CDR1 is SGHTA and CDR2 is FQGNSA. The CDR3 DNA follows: TGTGCCAGCAGGGGGGGCAGCGGATCTAACTATGGCTACACCTTC. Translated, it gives CASRGGSGSNYGYTF.

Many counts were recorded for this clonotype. The chain's CDR3 is CASSVMRGATRGEAFF. For the CDR3, the DNA is TGTGCCAGCAGCGTGATGCGGGGGGCGACCCGCGGTGAAGCTTTCTTT. The V and J genes are TRBV7-6 and TRBJ1-1, with D perhaps TRBD1 (6 bases). CDR1 is SGHVS, CDR2 FNYEAQ, per germline. The CDR3 is made up of 16 amino acids. V lost 5 bases and J 7 bases, leaving 23 bases between the germline ends.

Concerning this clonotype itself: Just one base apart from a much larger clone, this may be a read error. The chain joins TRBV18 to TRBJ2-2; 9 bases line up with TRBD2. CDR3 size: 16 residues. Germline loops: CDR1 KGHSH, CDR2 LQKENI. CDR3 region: CASPPLAGDVSGELFF. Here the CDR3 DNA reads TGTGCCAGCCCACCCTTAGCGGGAGATGTGTCCGGGGAGCTGTTTTTT.

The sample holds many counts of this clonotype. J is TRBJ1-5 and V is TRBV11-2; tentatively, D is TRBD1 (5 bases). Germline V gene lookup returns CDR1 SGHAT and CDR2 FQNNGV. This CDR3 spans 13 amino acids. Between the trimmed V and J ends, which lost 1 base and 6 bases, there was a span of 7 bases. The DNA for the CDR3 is TGTGCCAGCAGCTTAGGAGGGGTTCAGCCCCAGCATTTT. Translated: CASSLGGVQPQHF.

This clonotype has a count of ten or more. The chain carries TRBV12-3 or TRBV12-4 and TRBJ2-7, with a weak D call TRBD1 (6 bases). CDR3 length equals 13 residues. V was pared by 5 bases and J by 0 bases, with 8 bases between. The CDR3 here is CASSPGHSYEQYF. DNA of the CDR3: TGTGCCAGCAGTCCGGGACACTCCTACGAGCAGTACTTC.

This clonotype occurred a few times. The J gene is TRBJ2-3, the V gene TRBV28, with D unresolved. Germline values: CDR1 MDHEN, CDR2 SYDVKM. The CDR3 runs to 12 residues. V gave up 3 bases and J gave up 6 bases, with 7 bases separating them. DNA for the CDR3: TGTGCCAGCAGTTTGGATCCGGATACGCAGTATTTT. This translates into CASSLDPDTQYF. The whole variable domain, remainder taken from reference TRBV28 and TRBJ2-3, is DVKVTQSSRYLVKRTGEKVFLECVQDMDHENMFWYRQDPGLGLRLIYFSYDVKMKEKGDIPEGYSVSREKKERFSLILESASTNQTSMYLCASSLDPDTQYFGPGTRLTVL.

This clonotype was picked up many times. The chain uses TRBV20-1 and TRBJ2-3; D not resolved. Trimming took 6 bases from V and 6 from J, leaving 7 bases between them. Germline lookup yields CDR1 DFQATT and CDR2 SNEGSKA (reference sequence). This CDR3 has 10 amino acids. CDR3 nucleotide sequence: TGCAGTGCCCACTCGGATACGCAGTATTTT. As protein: CSAHSDTQYF.

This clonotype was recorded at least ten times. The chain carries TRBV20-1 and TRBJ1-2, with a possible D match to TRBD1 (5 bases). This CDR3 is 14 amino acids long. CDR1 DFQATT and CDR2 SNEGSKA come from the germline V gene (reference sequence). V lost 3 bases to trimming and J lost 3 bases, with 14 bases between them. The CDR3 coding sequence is TGCAGTGCTAGGAGCGCCGGGGGAGACTATGGCTACACCTTC. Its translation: CSARSAGGDYGYTF.